Each of the 18 T cell receptor beta chains below was sequenced from the same sample in a study of PD-1 blockade in classical Hodgkin lymphoma. Assay: immunoSEQ multiplex PCR; the TCRdb copy retains only in-frame clones and omits some. Here the sample spans approximately 15,000 clones, approximately 90% being singletons. Time point reported: newly diagnosed, previously untreated cHL patient sample. The sequenced sample was peripheral blood mononuclear cells (PBMCs). All receptors come from a human donor with classical Hodgkin lymphoma.

The rearrangement joins TRBV7-9 to TRBJ2-7; 13 nucleotides line up with TRBD2. In germline, CDR1 is SEHNR, CDR2 FQNEAQ (reference sequence). Trimming cost V 0 bases and J 5 bases; bases outside gene matches: 7. The length of the CDR3 is 17 residues. CDR3: CASSLAGTSGVVHEQYF. DNA of the CDR3: TGTGCCAGCAGCTTAGCGGGGACTAGCGGGGTAGTGCACGAGCAGTACTTC.

V gene TRBV5-4 combines with J gene TRBJ2-7; tentative D call: TRBD2 (6 bases). V gave up 6 bases and J gave up 0 bases, with 25 bases separating them. Germline lookup yields CDR1 SGHNT and CDR2 YYREEE (reference sequence). The CDR3 runs 18 residues. CDR3 nucleotide sequence: TGTGCCAGCACCGATGGCCGTTCGATTAGCGGTTACTCCTACGAGCAGTACTTC. Residues: CASTDGRSISGYSYEQYF.

CDR3 nucleotides: TGTGCCTGGTCCCCGGACTTCCAAGAGACCCAGTACTTC. Amino acids: CAWSPDFQETQYF. The V call is TRBV30, the J call TRBJ2-5, with a tentative D call TRBD2 (5 bases). There are 13 residues in the CDR3. Trimming removed 5 bases at V and 1 base at J, with 11 bases between. Germline-derived CDR1 and CDR2 are GTSNPN and SVGIG (reference sequence).

The V and J genes are TRBV7-2 and TRBJ1-3; D is undetermined. The ends were cut back, 3 bases at V and 0 bases at J, with 9 bases in the middle. Germline V gives CDR1 SGHTA, CDR2 FQGNSA. CDR3 length equals 15 residues. The CDR3 nucleotides are TGTGCCAGCAGCTTCTCCGGCAGCTCTGGAAACACCATATATTTT. This codes for CASSFSGSSGNTIYF.

The chain carries TRBV9 and TRBJ2-5; 12 bases match TRBD1. Germline CDR1 reads SGDLS; CDR2 reads YYNGEE. V trimming: 3 bases; J trimming: 3 bases; junction bases outside the gene matches: 9. The CDR3 extends over 17 amino acids. In DNA, the CDR3 is TGTGCCAGCAGCGCCTACGGGGGGACAGGGGGCGAAGAGACCCAGTACTTC. This translates into CASSAYGGTGGEETQYF.

The chain couples TRBV7-2 to TRBJ2-7, with TRBD2 matching 9 bases. After removal of 1 base from V and 4 bases from J, the junction contained 8 bases not matched to a gene. CDR1 and CDR2 from the germline V gene are SGHTA and FQGNSA. The CDR3 length is 16 residues. In nucleotides, the CDR3 is TGTGCCAGCAGCTTAGGTAGTAGCGGGAGAACGTACGAGCAGTACTTC. Translated, it gives CASSLGSSGRTYEQYF.

The chain joins TRBV7-2 to TRBJ2-1; possibly TRBD2 for D (5 bases). Looked up from germline, CDR1 is SGHTA and CDR2 is FQGNSA. The CDR3 totals 14 residues. V was clipped by 5 bases and J by 3 bases, with 11 bases between them. CDR3 protein: CASSPGLDYNEQFF. The CDR3 DNA reads TGTGCCAGCAGCCCCGGACTGGACTACAATGAGCAGTTCTTC.

This clone was observed a few times. This chain uses TRBV5-6 with TRBJ2-5; 11 bases line up with TRBD2. The CDR3 has 15 residues. Germline loops: CDR1 SGHDT, CDR2 YYEEEE. With V trimmed by 0 bases and J by 5 bases, 3 bases remained unmatched. CDR3 sequence: CASSLGLAGWETQYF. The CDR3 region has the DNA TGTGCCAGCAGCTTGGGACTAGCGGGGTGGGAGACCCAGTACTTC.

J is TRBJ1-1 and V is TRBV28, with D hard to call. Trimming removed 5 bases at V and 0 bases at J, with 10 bases between. The germline gives CDR1 MDHEN, CDR2 SYDVKM. This CDR3 is built from 14 residues. CDR3 in amino acids: CASSPTALNTEAFF. Here the CDR3 DNA reads TGTGCCAGCAGTCCGACCGCCTTGAACACTGAAGCTTTCTTT.

This sequence joins TRBV5-1 and TRBJ1-2, with 9 bases lining up with TRBD1. This CDR3 spans 14 amino acids. The germline V gene encodes CDR1 SGHRS and CDR2 YFSETQ. V was pared by 2 bases and J by 6 bases, with 5 bases of the junction left unmatched. The DNA of the CDR3 is TGCGCCAGCAGCTTCGACAGGGGGTTGGATGGCTACACCTTC. Translation: CASSFDRGLDGYTF.

The gene calls are TRBV14 and TRBJ2-1; TRBD2 might be the D (6 bases). Germline CDR1 and CDR2: SGHDN and FVKESK. This CDR3 is built from 14 residues. Deletions cut 2 bases from V and 7 bases from J, with 12 bases between. The CDR3 loop reads CASSQIQRANEQFF. The CDR3 nucleotides read TGTGCCAGCAGCCAAATCCAGCGGGCTAATGAGCAGTTCTTC.

This chain uses TRBV5-5 with TRBJ2-7; D call uncertain. V was cut by 0 bases and J by 0 bases, with 4 bases left in between. CDR3 length: 13 residues. Germline loops: CDR1 SGHKS, CDR2 YYEKEE (reference sequence). The CDR3 sequence: CASSLGNSYEQYF. The CDR3 DNA reads as TGTGCCAGCAGCTTGGGCAACTCCTACGAGCAGTACTTC.

This clone occurred a few times. The V gene is TRBV28, the J gene TRBJ1-5, with D perhaps matching TRBD1 (5 bases). V dropped 5 bases and J dropped 5 bases, with 10 bases sitting between them. Germline loops: CDR1 MDHEN, CDR2 SYDVKM. CDR3 length equals 13 residues. CDR3 protein: CASSVTADQPQHF. The DNA for the CDR3 is TGTGCCAGCAGTGTGACAGCTGATCAGCCCCAGCATTTT.

V gene TRBV11-2 combines with J gene TRBJ2-7; D call uncertain. This CDR3 region has 14 residues. Germline lookup yields CDR1 SGHAT and CDR2 FQNNGV. With 1 base removed from V and 2 bases from J, the gap between germline ends came to 9 bases. In DNA form, the CDR3 reads TGTGCCAGCAGCTTAGGGCTAGGTACCTACGAGCAGTACTTC. Protein sequence: CASSLGLGTYEQYF.

V gene TRBV28 combines with J gene TRBJ1-1; D gene unclear. The CDR3 covers 17 residues. CDR1 is MDHEN and CDR2 is SYDVKM in the germline V gene. Between the trimmed V and J ends, which lost 6 bases and 0 bases, there was a span of 20 bases. CDR3 sequence: CASSRQLTSYLNTEAFF. As DNA, the CDR3 is TGTGCCAGCAGCCGGCAACTGACAAGCTACTTGAACACTGAAGCTTTCTTT.

This chain links TRBV27 with TRBJ2-1; TRBD2 aligns across 12 bases. Germline lookup yields CDR1 MNHEY and CDR2 SMNVEV (reference sequence). CDR3 length: 14 residues. The ends lost 6 bases at V and 8 bases at J; junction bases unmatched: 5. The CDR3 DNA reads as TGTGCCAGCAGAAGACTAGCGGGAGCTTATGAGCAGTTCTTC. Translating gives CASRRLAGAYEQFF.

The rearrangement links TRBV2 to TRBJ1-4; D is undetermined. Germline loops: CDR1 SNHLY, CDR2 FYNNEI. The CDR3 totals 14 residues. V gave up 4 bases and J gave up 4 bases, with 10 bases separating them. The CDR3 nucleotides are TGTGCCAGCAGTGGCAGGCGGGGTAATGAAAAACTGTTTTTT. Translation: CASSGRRGNEKLFF.

V gene TRBV5-5 combines with J gene TRBJ1-4, with D unresolved. The CDR3 runs to 14 residues. CDR1 SGHKS and CDR2 YYEKEE come from the germline V gene (reference sequence). V lost 4 bases, J lost 5 bases, and 12 bases lay in between. The CDR3 sequence is CASSLGYTNEKLFF. The CDR3 DNA follows: TGTGCCAGCAGCCTAGGTTATACCAATGAAAAACTGTTTTTT.